This T cell receptor (beta chain) was captured in a study of cytomegalovirus exposure and HLA in healthy donors. Study-wide points: Apparent HLA restriction characterized most CMV-associated TCR beta chains in a later analysis. Usually a TCR sequence was rare, but some public TCRs were found in many donors. There were reportedly fewer N-insertions in an Asian-associated ancestry cluster than the approximately 700-donor mean, in a later analysis.

About this clone itself: Its antigen is not known.

The study ran its PCR with 60 Vbeta and 13 Jbeta primers. Here immunoSEQ multiplex PCR was the method, and the copy in TCRdb shows in-frame clones only, minus some. The sample has roughly 110,000 clones. V lost 6 bases, J lost 5 bases, and 6 bases stayed unmatched. The CDR3 contains 15 residues. Germline V gene sequence: CDR1 SNHLY, CDR2 FYNNEI. The sequencing input was PBMCs. The receptor was derived from a man between 35 and 55 years old in good health and CMV-seropositive. This chain uses TRBV2 with TRBJ2-3, with 12 bases that match TRBD2. CDR3 DNA: TGTGCCAGCAGCAGGACTAGCGGGATCCAAGATACGCAGTATTTT. This codes for CASSRTSGIQDTQYF.